This TCR beta chain was captured by sequencing in a study of blood T cell repertoires in COVID-19. Background on the study: There were acute and convalescent COVID-19 samples, and they came from the United States, Italy and Spain.

The assay was immunoSEQ multiplex PCR, and TCRdb's table has in-frame clones only and misses some. The sample includes roughly 120,000 clones, about 93% seen only once; the top ten take about 2%. V trimming: 6 bases; J trimming: 10 bases; junction bases outside the gene matches: 5. The CDR3 length is 13 residues. CDR1 MDHEN and CDR2 SYDVKM come from the germline V gene. Material for sequencing was peripheral blood. This receptor was obtained from a man in his forties or fifties with COVID-19, enrolled during active disease. The genes are TRBV28 and TRBJ1-6, with 8 bases matching TRBD1. The CDR3 sequence is CASRPRGLSPLHF. The CDR3 bases are TGTGCCAGCAGACCCAGGGGGCTCTCACCCCTCCACTTT. Full variable domain (outside the CDR3, taken from reference TRBV28 and TRBJ1-6): DVKVTQSSRYLVKRTGEKVFLECVQDMDHENMFWYRQDPGLGLRLIYFSYDVKMKEKGDIPEGYSVSREKKERFSLILESASTNQTSMYLCASRPRGLSPLHFGNGTRLTVT.